This is a list of T cell receptor beta chains from one sample in a study of T cells in Graves' hyperthyroidism and ophthalmopathy. Each CDR3 protein is one row after TCRdb ran MiXCR on the multiplex PCR reads. The data show 620,000 or so distinct CDR3 sequences, about 15% seen once. Sequenced sample: blood. The receptors stem from a woman between 50 and 59 years old with Graves' ophthalmopathy. Both conserved end residues are trimmed from each CDR3. The order of the fields is V gene, D gene, J gene, CDR3 protein. The D gene is left open where the match is weak.

V: TRBV2
D: -
J: TRBJ2-2
CDR3: ASSVSTTGEGGLF

V: TRBV4-3
D: -
J: TRBJ1-3
CDR3: ASSQERTARLHGNTIY

V: TRBV7-2
D: TRBD1
J: TRBJ1-1
CDR3: ASSVGQGASVNTEAF

V: TRBV5-6
D: TRBD1
J: TRBJ2-5
CDR3: ASSWTGQETQY

V: TRBV3-1
D: -
J: TRBJ1-6
CDR3: ASSQGGRDSNSPLH

V: TRBV27
D: -
J: TRBJ2-2
CDR3: ASSMPKNTGELF

V: TRBV7-9
D: -
J: TRBJ2-1
CDR3: ASSLASNEQF

V: TRBV20-1
D: TRBD2
J: TRBJ2-7
CDR3: SASILAGGSPNEQY

V: TRBV20-1
D: TRBD1
J: TRBJ1-2
CDR3: SASSGTVLYGYT

V: TRBV13
D: TRBD2
J: TRBJ2-1
CDR3: ASSRLAGGPAYNEQF

V: TRBV6-2/TRBV6-3
D: TRBD2
J: TRBJ2-1
CDR3: ASIPKEREIGGEQF

V: TRBV28
D: TRBD2
J: TRBJ2-3
CDR3: ASGLAGGDTQY

V: TRBV30
D: TRBD1
J: TRBJ1-1
CDR3: AWTRQGKNEAF

V: TRBV7-2
D: -
J: TRBJ2-3
CDR3: ASSLGLVRAHTQY

V: TRBV28
D: -
J: TRBJ1-2
CDR3: ASSFEYGYT

V: TRBV7-9
D: TRBD1
J: TRBJ1-1
CDR3: ASSLVGQSKDTEAF

V: TRBV4-2
D: -
J: TRBJ1-2
CDR3: ASSQLVGYGYT

V: TRBV5-8
D: -
J: TRBJ2-7
CDR3: ASSLVFLGEQY

V: TRBV28
D: -
J: TRBJ1-2
CDR3: ASSSPQGSHYGYT

V: TRBV5-1
D: -
J: TRBJ2-2
CDR3: ASTGAGTSTGELF

V: TRBV5-8
D: TRBD1
J: TRBJ1-5
CDR3: ASSPIQGADQPQH

V: TRBV7-8
D: TRBD2
J: TRBJ2-3
CDR3: ASSRTSGSRMVGTDTQY

V: TRBV15
D: TRBD2
J: TRBJ2-5
CDR3: ATSRRRKASGRQTQY

V: TRBV20-1
D: -
J: TRBJ2-5
CDR3: SAPPGRQETQY

V: TRBV7-3
D: TRBD2
J: TRBJ2-5
CDR3: ASSISGTSGRETQY

V: TRBV27
D: -
J: TRBJ2-3
CDR3: ASSLTGGAGDTQY

V: TRBV5-1
D: -
J: TRBJ2-7
CDR3: ASSFGPGNYEQY

V: TRBV7-9
D: -
J: TRBJ1-1
CDR3: ASSFQGEGNTEAS

V: TRBV2
D: -
J: TRBJ2-1
CDR3: ASIREQLRDEQF

V: TRBV5-1
D: TRBD2
J: TRBJ2-4
CDR3: ASSLGTSGNIQY

V: TRBV6-2/TRBV6-3
D: -
J: TRBJ2-2
CDR3: ASSYNLRHTNTGELF

V: TRBV7-2
D: -
J: TRBJ2-7
CDR3: ASSLSASDGYEQY

V: TRBV27
D: TRBD2
J: TRBJ2-7
CDR3: ASRPLAGRSYEQY

V: TRBV11-2
D: TRBD1
J: TRBJ2-1
CDR3: ASSLVDWDRGINEQF

V: TRBV27
D: -
J: TRBJ1-2
CDR3: ASRSRERGYT

V: TRBV9
D: TRBD2
J: TRBJ2-3
CDR3: ASSVGTSGTDTQY

V: TRBV24-1
D: -
J: TRBJ2-6
CDR3: ATSGRGTGSSGANVLT

V: TRBV7-3
D: -
J: TRBJ2-2
CDR3: ASSPGQFTGELF

V: TRBV28
D: -
J: TRBJ1-2
CDR3: ASSFGLRAPDGYT

V: TRBV12-5
D: -
J: TRBJ2-1
CDR3: ASGWGDSSWQF

V: TRBV6-6
D: TRBD2
J: TRBJ2-3
CDR3: ASSYSSSGVLGDTQY

V: TRBV28
D: TRBD2
J: TRBJ2-5
CDR3: ASTALAGGGETQY

V: TRBV27
D: TRBD2
J: TRBJ2-1
CDR3: ASSVKRLAGGSRVNEQF

V: TRBV30
D: -
J: TRBJ1-1
CDR3: AWSRWGGNTEAF

V: TRBV10-2
D: TRBD1
J: TRBJ1-5
CDR3: ASSARTGPGNQPQH

V: TRBV7-9
D: -
J: TRBJ2-7
CDR3: ASARATGFSYEQY

V: TRBV11-2
D: TRBD2
J: TRBJ2-7
CDR3: ASSLGLGVYEQY

V: TRBV9
D: -
J: TRBJ1-5
CDR3: ASSVGVDLDQPQH

V: TRBV6-2/TRBV6-3
D: -
J: TRBJ2-7
CDR3: ASSYGGTREKNEQY